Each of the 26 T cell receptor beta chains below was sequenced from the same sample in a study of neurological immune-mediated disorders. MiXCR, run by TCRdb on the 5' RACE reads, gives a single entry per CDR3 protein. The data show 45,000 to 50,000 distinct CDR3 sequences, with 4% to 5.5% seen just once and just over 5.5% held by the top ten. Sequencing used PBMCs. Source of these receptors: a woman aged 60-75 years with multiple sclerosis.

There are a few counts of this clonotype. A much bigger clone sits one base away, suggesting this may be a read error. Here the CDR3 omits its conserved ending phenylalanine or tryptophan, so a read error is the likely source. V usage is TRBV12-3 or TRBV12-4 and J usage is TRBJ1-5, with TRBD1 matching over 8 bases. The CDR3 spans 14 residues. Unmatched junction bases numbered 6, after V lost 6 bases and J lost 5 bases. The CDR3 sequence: CASRNTGGDQPQHI. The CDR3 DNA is TGTGCCAGCAGAAACACAGGGGGAGATCAGCCCCAGCATATT.

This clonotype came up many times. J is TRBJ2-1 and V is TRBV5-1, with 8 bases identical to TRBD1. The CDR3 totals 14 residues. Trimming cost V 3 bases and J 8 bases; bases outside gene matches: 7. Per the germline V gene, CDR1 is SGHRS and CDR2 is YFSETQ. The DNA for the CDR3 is TGCGCCAGCAGCTCCTCTCAGGGGGCCCATGAGCAGTTCTTC. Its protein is CASSSSQGAHEQFF. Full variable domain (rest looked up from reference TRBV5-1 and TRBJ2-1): KAGVTQTPRYLIKTRGQQVTLSCSPISGHRSVSWYQQTPGQGLQFLFEYFSETQRNKGNFPGRFSGRQFSNSRSEMNVSTLELGDSALYLCASSSSQGAHEQFFGPGTRLTVL.

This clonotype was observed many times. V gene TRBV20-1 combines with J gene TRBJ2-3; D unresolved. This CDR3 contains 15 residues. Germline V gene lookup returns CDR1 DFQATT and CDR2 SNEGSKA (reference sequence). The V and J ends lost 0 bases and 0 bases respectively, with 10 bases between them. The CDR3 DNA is TGCAGTGCTAGAGATCCACTACCTAGCACAGATACGCAGTATTTT. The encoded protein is CSARDPLPSTDTQYF.

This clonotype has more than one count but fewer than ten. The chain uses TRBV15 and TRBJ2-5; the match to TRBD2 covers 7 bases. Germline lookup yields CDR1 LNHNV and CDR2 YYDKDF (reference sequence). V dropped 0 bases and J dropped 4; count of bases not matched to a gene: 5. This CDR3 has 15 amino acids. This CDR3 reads CATSREMGEGETQYF. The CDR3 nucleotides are TGTGCCACCAGCAGAGAGATGGGGGAGGGAGAGACCCAGTACTTC. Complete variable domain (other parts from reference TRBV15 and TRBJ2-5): DAMVIQNPRYQVTQFGKPVTLSCSQTLNHNVMYWYQQKSSQAPKLLFHYYDKDFNNEADTPDNFQSRRPNTSFCFLDIRSPGLGDTAMYLCATSREMGEGETQYFGPGTRLLVL.

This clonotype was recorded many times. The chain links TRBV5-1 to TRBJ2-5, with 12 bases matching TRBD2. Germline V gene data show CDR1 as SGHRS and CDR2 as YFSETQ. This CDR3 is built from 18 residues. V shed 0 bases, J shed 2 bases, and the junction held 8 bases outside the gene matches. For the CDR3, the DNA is TGCGCCAGCAGCTTGGGAGGAAGCACTAGCGGGGGGCAAGAGACCCAGTACTTC. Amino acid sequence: CASSLGGSTSGGQETQYF.

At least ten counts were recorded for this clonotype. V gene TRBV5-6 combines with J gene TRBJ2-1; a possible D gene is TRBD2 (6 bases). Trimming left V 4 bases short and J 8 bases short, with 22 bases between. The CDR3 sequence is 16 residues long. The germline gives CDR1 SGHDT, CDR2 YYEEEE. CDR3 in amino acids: CASSPFVGGPLDEQFF. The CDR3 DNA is TGTGCCAGCAGCCCCTTTGTAGGAGGGCCACTCGATGAGCAGTTCTTC.

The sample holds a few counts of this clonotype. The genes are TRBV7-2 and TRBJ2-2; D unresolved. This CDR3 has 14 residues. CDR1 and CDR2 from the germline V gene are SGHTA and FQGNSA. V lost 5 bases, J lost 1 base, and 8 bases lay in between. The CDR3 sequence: CASSPRQNTGELFF. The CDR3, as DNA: TGTGCCAGCAGCCCCCGACAGAACACCGGGGAGCTGTTTTTT.

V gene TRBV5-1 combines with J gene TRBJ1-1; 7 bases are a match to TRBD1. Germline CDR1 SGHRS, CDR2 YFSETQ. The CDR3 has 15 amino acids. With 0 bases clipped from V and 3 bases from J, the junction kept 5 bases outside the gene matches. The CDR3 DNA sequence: TGCGCCAGCAGCTTGGGACAGGGAACTTACACTGAAGCTTTCTTT. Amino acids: CASSLGQGTYTEAFF.

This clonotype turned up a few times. This chain's CDR3 is CASRGGGAASTEAFF. DNA of the CDR3: TGTGCCAGCCGTGGGGGGGGGGCAGCCTCCACTGAAGCTTTCTTT. The chain joins TRBV28 to TRBJ1-1; a weak D match, TRBD1 (6 bases). Trimming removed 8 bases at V and 4 bases at J, with 20 bases between. CDR3 length equals 15 residues. The germline V gene has CDR1 MDHEN and CDR2 SYDVKM.

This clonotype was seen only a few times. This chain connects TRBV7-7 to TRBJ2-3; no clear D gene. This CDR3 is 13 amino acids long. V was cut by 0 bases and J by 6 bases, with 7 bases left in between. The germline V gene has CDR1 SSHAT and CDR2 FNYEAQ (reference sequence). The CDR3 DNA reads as TGTGCCAGCAGCTTAGCTGGAGAGGATACGCAGTATTTT. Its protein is CASSLAGEDTQYF.

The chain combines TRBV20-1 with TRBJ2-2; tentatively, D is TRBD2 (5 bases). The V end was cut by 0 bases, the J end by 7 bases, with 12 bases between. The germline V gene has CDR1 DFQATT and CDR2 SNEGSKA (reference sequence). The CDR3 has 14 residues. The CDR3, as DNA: TGCAGTGCTAGAGAGGTGAAAGAGGGCGGGGAGCTGTTTTTT. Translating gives CSAREVKEGGELFF.

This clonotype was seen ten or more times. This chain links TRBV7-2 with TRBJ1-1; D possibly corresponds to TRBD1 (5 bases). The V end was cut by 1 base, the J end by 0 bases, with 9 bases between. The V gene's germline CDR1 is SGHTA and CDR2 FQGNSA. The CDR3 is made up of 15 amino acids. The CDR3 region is CASSLDRTLNTEAFF. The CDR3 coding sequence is TGTGCCAGCAGCTTAGACAGGACTCTGAACACTGAAGCTTTCTTT. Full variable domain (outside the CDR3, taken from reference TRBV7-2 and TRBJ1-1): GAGVSQSPSNKVTEKGKDVELRCDPISGHTALYWYRQSLGQGLEFLIYFQGNSAPDKSGLPSDRFSAERTGGSVSTLTIQRTQQEDSAVYLCASSLDRTLNTEAFFGQGTRLTVV.

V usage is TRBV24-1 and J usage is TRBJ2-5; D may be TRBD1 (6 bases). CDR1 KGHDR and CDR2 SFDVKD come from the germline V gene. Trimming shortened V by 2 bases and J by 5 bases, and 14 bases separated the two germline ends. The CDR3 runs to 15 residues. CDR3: CATSDSRPTGETQYF. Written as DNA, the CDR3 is TGTGCCACCAGTGATTCACGACCTACAGGGGAGACCCAGTACTTC.

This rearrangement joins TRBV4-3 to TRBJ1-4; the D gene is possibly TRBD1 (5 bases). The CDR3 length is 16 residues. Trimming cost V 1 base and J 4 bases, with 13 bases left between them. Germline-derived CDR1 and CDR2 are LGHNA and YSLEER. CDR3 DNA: TGCGCCAGCAGCCAAGCGGGAGTCGGGGGTAATGAAAAACTGTTTTTT. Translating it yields CASSQAGVGGNEKLFF.

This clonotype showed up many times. The CDR3 region has the DNA TGCGCCAGCAGCTTGGCAGCCACAGGGAACACCGGGGAGCTGTTTTTT. Encoded protein: CASSLAATGNTGELFF. V and J are TRBV5-1 and TRBJ2-2; weak D call: TRBD1 (5 bases). The germline V gene encodes CDR1 SGHRS and CDR2 YFSETQ. Trimming cost V 0 bases and J 1 base, with 10 bases left between them. The CDR3 contains 16 residues. The variable domain in full, completed from reference TRBV5-1 and TRBJ2-2, reads KAGVTQTPRYLIKTRGQQVTLSCSPISGHRSVSWYQQTPGQGLQFLFEYFSETQRNKGNFPGRFSGRQFSNSRSEMNVSTLELGDSALYLCASSLAATGNTGELFFGEGSRLTVL.

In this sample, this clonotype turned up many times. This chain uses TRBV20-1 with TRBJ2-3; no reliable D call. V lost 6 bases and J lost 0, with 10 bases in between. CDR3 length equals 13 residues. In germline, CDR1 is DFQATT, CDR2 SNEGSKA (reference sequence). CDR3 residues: CSAEDRSTDTQYF. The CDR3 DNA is TGCAGTGCAGAGGACCGTAGCACAGATACGCAGTATTTT.

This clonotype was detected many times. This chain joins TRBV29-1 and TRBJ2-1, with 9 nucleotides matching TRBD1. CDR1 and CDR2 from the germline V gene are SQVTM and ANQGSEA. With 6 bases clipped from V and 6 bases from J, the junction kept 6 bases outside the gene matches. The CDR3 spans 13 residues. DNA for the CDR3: TGCAGCGTCACCGGGACAGGGTTCAATGAGCAGTTCTTC. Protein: CSVTGTGFNEQFF.

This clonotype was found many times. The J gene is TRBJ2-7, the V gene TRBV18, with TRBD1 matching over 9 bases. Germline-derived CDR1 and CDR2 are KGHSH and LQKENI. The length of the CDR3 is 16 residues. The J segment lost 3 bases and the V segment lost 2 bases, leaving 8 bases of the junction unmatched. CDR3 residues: CASSPRTGATSYEQYF. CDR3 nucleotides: TGTGCCAGCTCACCAAGGACAGGGGCAACCAGCTACGAGCAGTACTTC.

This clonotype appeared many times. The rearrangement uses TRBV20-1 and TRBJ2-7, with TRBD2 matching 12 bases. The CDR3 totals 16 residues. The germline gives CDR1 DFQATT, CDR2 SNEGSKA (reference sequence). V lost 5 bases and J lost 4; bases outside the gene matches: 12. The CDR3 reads CSAGTSGPSREYEQYV. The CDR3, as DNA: TGCAGTGCTGGGACTAGCGGGCCTTCGAGGGAATACGAGCAGTACGTC.

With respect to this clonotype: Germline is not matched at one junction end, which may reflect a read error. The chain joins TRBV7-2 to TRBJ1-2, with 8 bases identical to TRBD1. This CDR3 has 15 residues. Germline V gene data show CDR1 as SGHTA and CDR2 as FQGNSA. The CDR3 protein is CASSLGQGANYGYTF. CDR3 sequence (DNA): TGTGCCAGCAGCTTAGGGCAGGGGGCTAATTATGGCTACACCTTC.

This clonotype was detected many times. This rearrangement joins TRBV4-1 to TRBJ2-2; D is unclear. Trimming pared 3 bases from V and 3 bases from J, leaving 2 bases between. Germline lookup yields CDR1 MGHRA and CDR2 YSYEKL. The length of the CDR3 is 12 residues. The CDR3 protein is CASSHDTGELFF. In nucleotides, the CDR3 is TGCGCCAGCAGCCACGACACCGGGGAGCTGTTTTTT.

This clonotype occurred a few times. The CDR3 DNA sequence: TGCAGTGCTAGAGACATCCCAGGGGATGAAAAACTGTTTTTT. Translated: CSARDIPGDEKLFF. The rearrangement joins TRBV20-1 to TRBJ1-4; possible D gene TRBD1, 6 bases. V gave up 0 bases and J gave up 6 bases, with 11 bases separating them. The CDR3 loop spans 14 amino acids. Germline-derived CDR1 and CDR2 are DFQATT and SNEGSKA (reference sequence).

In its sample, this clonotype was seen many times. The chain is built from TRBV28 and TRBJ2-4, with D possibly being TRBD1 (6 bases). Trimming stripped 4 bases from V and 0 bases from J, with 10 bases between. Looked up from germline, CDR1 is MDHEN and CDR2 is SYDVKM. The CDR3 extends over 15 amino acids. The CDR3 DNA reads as TGTGCCAGCAGTTCAGGGGCGCTAGCCAAAAACATTCAGTACTTC. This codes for CASSSGALAKNIQYF. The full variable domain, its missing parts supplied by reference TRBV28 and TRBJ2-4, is DVKVTQSSRYLVKRTGEKVFLECVQDMDHENMFWYRQDPGLGLRLIYFSYDVKMKEKGDIPEGYSVSREKKERFSLILESASTNQTSMYLCASSSGALAKNIQYFGAGTRLSVL.

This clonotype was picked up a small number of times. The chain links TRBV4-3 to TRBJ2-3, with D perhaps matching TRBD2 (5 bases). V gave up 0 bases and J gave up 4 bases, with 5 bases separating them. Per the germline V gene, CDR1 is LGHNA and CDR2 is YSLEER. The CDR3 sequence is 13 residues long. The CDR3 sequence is CASSQERADTQYF. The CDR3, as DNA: TGCGCCAGCAGCCAAGAGAGGGCAGATACGCAGTATTTT.

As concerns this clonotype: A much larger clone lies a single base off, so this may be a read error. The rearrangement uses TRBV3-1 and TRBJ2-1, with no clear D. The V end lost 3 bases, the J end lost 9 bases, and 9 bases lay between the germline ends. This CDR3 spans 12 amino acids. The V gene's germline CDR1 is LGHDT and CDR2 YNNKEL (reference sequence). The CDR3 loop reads CASSHGWGEQFF. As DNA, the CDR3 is TGTGCCAGCAGCCACGGGTGGGGTGAGCAGTTCTTC.

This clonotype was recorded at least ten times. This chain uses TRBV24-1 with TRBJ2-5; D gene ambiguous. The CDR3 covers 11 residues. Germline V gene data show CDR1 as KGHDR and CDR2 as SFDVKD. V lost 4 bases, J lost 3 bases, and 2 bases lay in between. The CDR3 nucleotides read TGTGCCACCAGTGACGAAGAGACCCAGTACTTC. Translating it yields CATSDEETQYF.